Included here is one T cell receptor (beta chain) sequence, with context. Its target is not known. This CDR3 is built from 15 residues. Germline V CDR1 and CDR2: MDHEN, SYDVKM. The V gene end was trimmed by 6 bases and the J gene end by 4 bases; junction bases not matched to a gene: 12. This specimen belongs to a study of shared clonotypes between healthy human individuals. Study outcomes and limitations: Clonotypes not shared had lower generation probabilities than those common to all four donors.

The protocol was immunoSEQ multiplex PCR, while the TCRdb copy is restricted to in-frame clones and leaves out a portion. The table includes 550,000 to 650,000 clones, roughly 95% detected once. Naive CD8 cells were CD45RO-negative, positively selected for CCR7, excluding terminally differentiated effector memory CD45RA+ cells. The sample comprised naive CD8+ T cells sorted from blood. V usage is TRBV28 and J usage is TRBJ2-7, with TRBD2 matching 7 bases. The clonotype was recovered from a woman aged 25 to 39 in good health. The CDR3, as DNA: TGTGCCAGCAGCCCCCAAGCGGGAAGTTCTTACGAGCAGTACTTC. Translating gives CASSPQAGSSYEQYF.